Following are 10 T cell receptor beta chains from one sample sequenced in a study of blood T cell repertoires in COVID-19. Data came from immunoSEQ multiplex PCR; TCRdb stores just in-frame clones and leaves some out. This sample has roughly 97,000 clones, with roughly 82% found just once. Material: peripheral blood. Receptors originate from a man aged 55 to 70 with acute or convalescent COVID-19.

The chain has TRBV7-9 and TRBJ2-7; tentatively, D is TRBD2 (7 bases). V was cut by 5 bases and J by 6 bases, with 14 bases left in between. This CDR3 comprises 13 residues. Germline loops: CDR1 SEHNR, CDR2 FQNEAQ (reference sequence). The CDR3 region is CASSLGGGGEQYF. CDR3 nucleotides: TGTGCCAGCAGCCTAGGGGGAGGGGGCGAGCAGTACTTC.

The chain has TRBV3-1 (or the pseudogene TRBV3-2) and TRBJ2-5; maybe TRBD2 (6 bases). The germline V gene encodes CDR1 LGHDT and CDR2 YNNKEL (reference sequence). CDR3 length: 14 residues. V lost 1 base and J lost 4, with 10 bases in between. The CDR3 loop is CASSQGLVGETQYF. The CDR3 bases are TGTGCCAGCAGCCAAGGACTAGTCGGAGAGACCCAGTACTTC.

A word on this clone: Distinct nucleotide sequences in the sample also encode this CDR3. The chain carries TRBV5-1 and TRBJ2-1, with TRBD2 as a possible D gene (6 bases). The germline gives CDR1 SGHRS, CDR2 YFSETQ. V lost 1 base, J lost 0 bases, and 11 bases lay in between. The CDR3 consists of 16 residues. The chain's CDR3 is CASSLSGGSSYNEQFF. The CDR3 DNA is TGCGCCAGCAGCTTGAGTGGGGGGAGCTCCTACAATGAGCAGTTCTTC.

This chain connects TRBV15 to TRBJ2-1; the match to TRBD2 covers 10 bases. CDR3 size: 16 residues. The germline gives CDR1 LNHNV, CDR2 YYDKDF (reference sequence). Trimming cost V 0 bases and J 9 bases; bases outside gene matches: 8. The CDR3 DNA sequence: TGTGCCACCAGCAGAGATCTTACTAGCGGGGAATTTGAGCAGTTCTTC. It translates to CATSRDLTSGEFEQFF.

The chain recombines TRBV6-5 with TRBJ2-1; 7 bases map to TRBD1. The CDR3 is 14 amino acids. With V trimmed by 5 bases and J by 10 bases, 11 bases remained unmatched. Germline V CDR1 and CDR2: MNHEY, SVGAGI. The DNA for the CDR3 is TGTGCCAGCAGTACCAAACAGGGGACAAAAGAGCAGTTCTTC. Protein product: CASSTKQGTKEQFF.

The rearrangement joins TRBV19 to TRBJ1-2; D is unresolved. CDR3 length equals 11 residues. Germline V gene lookup returns CDR1 LNHDA and CDR2 SQIVND (reference sequence). The germline V and J ends were trimmed by 7 bases and 4 bases, with 7 bases remaining between them. CDR3 DNA: TGTGCCAGTATTTCAGGCTATGGCTACACCTTC. It yields the protein CASISGYGYTF.

This chain connects TRBV7-2 to TRBJ2-7, with TRBD2 identical over 8 bases. Germline lookup yields CDR1 SGHTA and CDR2 FQGNSA. The CDR3 runs 17 residues. V lost 5 bases, J lost 2 bases, and 14 bases stayed unmatched. The chain's CDR3 is CASSPSWRLAGTYEQYF. DNA of the CDR3: TGTGCCAGCAGCCCCTCATGGCGGCTAGCGGGTACCTACGAGCAGTACTTC.

The rearrangement uses TRBV10-2 and TRBJ2-2, with 7 nucleotides matching TRBD1. V lost 6 bases and J lost 3; bases outside the gene matches: 4. From germline, CDR1 is WSHSY and CDR2 SAAADI. The CDR3 is 14 residues long. CDR3 loop: CASRGDSYTGELFF. CDR3 DNA sequence: TGCGCCAGCAGAGGGGACAGTTACACCGGGGAGCTGTTTTTT.

The chain is built from TRBV19 and TRBJ2-7; D is perhaps TRBD1 (6 bases). V lost 5 bases and J 3 bases, leaving 17 bases between the germline ends. Germline CDR1 is LNHDA and CDR2 is SQIVND (reference sequence). The CDR3 totals 15 residues. The CDR3 loop is CASSAPDSPNYEQYF. CDR3 sequence (DNA): TGTGCCAGTAGTGCGCCGGACAGCCCCAACTACGAGCAGTACTTC.

This clone appeared a single time. CDR3 sequence (DNA): TGTGCCAGTAAAACGGGACTTATCACAGATACGCAGTATTTT. Translated, it gives CASKTGLITDTQYF. The rearrangement uses TRBV19 and TRBJ2-3; D is possibly TRBD2 (6 bases). V gave up 7 bases and J gave up 2 bases, with 13 bases separating them. The CDR3 has 14 residues. Germline V lookup: CDR1 LNHDA, CDR2 SQIVND (reference sequence).